Listed below are T cell receptor beta chains from one sample, sequenced in a study of blood T cell repertoires in COVID-19. Sequencing was performed with immunoSEQ multiplex PCR; in TCRdb, only in-frame clones are kept and a portion is missing. The sample includes 200,000 to 300,000 clones, approximately 80% of them seen just once. The source material was peripheral blood. The receptors originated from a man aged 35-49 years with acute or convalescent COVID-19. CDR3s include the opening cysteine and the closing phenylalanine or tryptophan. Each record gives: J gene, clone size, D gene, CDR3 length, V gene, CDR3 DNA, CDR3 protein. The D gene is left open where the match is weak. Clone size is shown for a subset of rows, as once, few, many or a class of expanded clone.

>TRBJ1-4|.|.|17|TRBV3-1/TRBV3-2
TGTGCCAGCAGCCAAGAAGATTCAGACAGAGATGATGAAAAACTGTTTTTT
CASSQEDSDRDDEKLFF
>TRBJ1-6|.|TRBD1|15|TRBV6-5
TGTGCCAGCAGCCGGACAGGCCAGTATAATTCACCCCTCCACTTT
CASSRTGQYNSPLHF
>TRBJ1-5|few|TRBD1|15|TRBV6-5
TGTGCCAGCAGAGATACAGGGGGCGGCAATCAGCCCCAGCATTTT
CASRDTGGGNQPQHF
>TRBJ2-5|.|TRBD1|14|TRBV9
TGTGCCAGCAGCCCGTGGACAGGACAAGAGACCCAGTACTTC
CASSPWTGQETQYF
>TRBJ2-1|.|TRBD2|13|TRBV12-5
TGTGCTAGTGGTTCCACTAGCGGAAATGAGCAGTTCTTC
CASGSTSGNEQFF
>TRBJ1-1|.|TRBD1|16|TRBV28
TGTGCCAGCAGTGACAGGGCGGGGGGCCGTAGTACTGAAGCTTTCTTT
CASSDRAGGRSTEAFF
>TRBJ2-1|.|TRBD2|15|TRBV30
TGTGCCTGGGTGAGGGGACTAGCTGCCTACAATGAGCAGTTCTTC
CAWVRGLAAYNEQFF
>TRBJ1-2|.|TRBD1|15|TRBV16
TGTGCCAGCAGCCAATCGGGGGGACAGGTTCGTAGCTACACCTTC
CASSQSGGQVRSYTF
>TRBJ2-5|.|TRBD2|15|TRBV6-5
TGTGCCAGCACGACCAGCGGGAGGGCCCCAGAGACCCAGTACTTC
CASTTSGRAPETQYF
>TRBJ2-7|many|TRBD2|15|TRBV19
TGTGCCAGTAGTCATCGGACTAGCGGGCTGAACGAGCAGTACTTC
CASSHRTSGLNEQYF
>TRBJ2-2|.|TRBD2|16|TRBV3-1/TRBV3-2
TGTGCCAGCAGCCCCCCAGGGCGGACTAGCCCCGGGGAGCTGTTTTTT
CASSPPGRTSPGELFF
>TRBJ1-1|.|.|14|TRBV11-3
TGTGCCAGCAGCTTAAGGGGTGGGAACACTGAAGCTTTCTTT
CASSLRGGNTEAFF
>TRBJ2-1|.|TRBD2|16|TRBV24-1
TGTGCCACCAGTGATTTCGGGGCTAGCGGGAGCTATGAGCAGTTCTTC
CATSDFGASGSYEQFF
>TRBJ2-7|.|.|16|TRBV12-2
TGTGCAAGTCGCTCAGCTAGGGACGGGAGCTCCTACGAGCAGTACTTC
CASRSARDGSSYEQYF
>TRBJ1-3|.|.|14|TRBV19
TGTGCCAGTAGTATGCGGCTCTCTGGAAACACCATATATTTT
CASSMRLSGNTIYF
>TRBJ2-7|.|.|14|TRBV28
TGTGCCAGCAATGACCCGGGTCCCTTCTACGAGCAGTACTTC
CASNDPGPFYEQYF
>TRBJ2-3|once|.|12|TRBV7-9
TGTGCCAGCAGCTGGAGTGCAGATACGCAGTATTTT
CASSWSADTQYF
>TRBJ1-6|.|.|14|TRBV30
TGTGCCTGGATGAGAAGCTCCTATAATTCACCCCTCCACTTT
CAWMRSSYNSPLHF
>TRBJ2-3|.|.|15|TRBV2
TGTGCCAGCAGTGAATTGGCGGGAAGCACAGATACGCAGTATTTT
CASSELAGSTDTQYF
>TRBJ1-1|few|.|14|TRBV6-5
TGTGCCAGCAGTTATTCTGAGGGTGGCACTGAAGCTTTCTTT
CASSYSEGGTEAFF
>TRBJ2-3|.|.|17|TRBV19
TGTGCCAGTAGTCCCAGGCGGGGTGGAGGAGGCACAGATACGCAGTATTTT
CASSPRRGGGGTDTQYF
>TRBJ2-7|.|.|12|TRBV4-2
TGTGCCAGCAGCCAAGTGGCTTACGAGCAGTACTTC
CASSQVAYEQYF
>TRBJ1-1|.|.|14|TRBV7-9
TGTGCCAGCAGCTCCGGGACACTGAACACTGAAGCTTTCTTT
CASSSGTLNTEAFF
>TRBJ1-2|.|.|13|TRBV21-1
TGTGCCCGCGAATTGACAGGGGACGGTGGCTACACCTTC
CARELTGDGGYTF
>TRBJ2-7|once|TRBD2|14|TRBV30
TGTGCCTGGAGTGTGGTATTGACTAGCGGGAGACCGTACTTC
CAWSVVLTSGRPYF
>TRBJ2-6|.|.|13|TRBV7-3
TGTGCCAGTAGGGAGGCTGGGGCCAACGTCCTGACTTTC
CASREAGANVLTF
>TRBJ2-1|many|.|15|TRBV19
TGTGCCAGTAGTACCTATAGCGACAAATACAATGAGCAGTTCTTC
CASSTYSDKYNEQFF
>TRBJ1-2|few|TRBD1|16|TRBV11-2
TGTGCCAGCAGCTTAGACGGACAGGGGTTTCGGTATGGCTACACCTTC
CASSLDGQGFRYGYTF
>TRBJ1-4|.|.|15|TRBV28
TGTGCCACATGGACCTCCCCTGGGAGTAATGAAAAACTGTTTTTT
CATWTSPGSNEKLFF
>TRBJ1-2|.|.|11|TRBV19
TGTGCCAGTAAACTAGGCGGGTTCTACACCTTC
CASKLGGFYTF
>TRBJ2-1|few|TRBD1|15|TRBV5-4
TGTGCCAGCAGCTTGGCCCAGGGGGCCACCGATGAGCAGTTCTTC
CASSLAQGATDEQFF
>TRBJ1-2|.|TRBD1|16|TRBV18
TGTGCCAGCTCACCACGGATCCAGGGGGCTAACTATGGCTACACCTTC
CASSPRIQGANYGYTF
>TRBJ2-5|.|.|14|TRBV27
TGTGCCAGCAGTTTCTCCCCCGCCCGGGAGACCCAGTACTTC
CASSFSPARETQYF
>TRBJ2-7|.|.|13|TRBV12-3/TRBV12-4
TGTGCCAGCAGTCCCTATCTAGCGCGGGAGCAGTACTTC
CASSPYLAREQYF
>TRBJ2-7|.|TRBD1|16|TRBV4-1
TGCGCCAGCGGCAAAGCCGTGGGGACAGGCAAAGACGAGCAGTACTTC
CASGKAVGTGKDEQYF
>TRBJ2-3|.|.|13|TRBV11-3
TGTGCCAGCAGCTTAAAGGGGACAAATACGCAGTATTTT
CASSLKGTNTQYF
>TRBJ2-7|.|TRBD1|15|TRBV19
TGTGCCAGTAGTCTCACCGGGACAGGGTCCTACGAGCAGTACTTC
CASSLTGTGSYEQYF
>TRBJ2-5|.|TRBD2|16|TRBV7-9
TGTGCCAGCAGCTTATCTACCACTAGCGGCCAAGAGACCCAGTACTTC
CASSLSTTSGQETQYF
>TRBJ1-5|.|.|16|TRBV7-8
TGTGCCAGCAGCTTATTGGGGGGAGGCGGCAATCAGCCCCAGCATTTT
CASSLLGGGGNQPQHF
>TRBJ2-3|.|TRBD2|18|TRBV30
TGTGCCTGGAGCTTATTAGCGGGAGGGCCGGGGGGCACAGATACGCAGTATTTT
CAWSLLAGGPGGTDTQYF
>TRBJ2-1|.|TRBD2|14|TRBV9
TGTGCCAGCAGCGTAGTAGCGGGAGAGGGGGAGCAGTTCTTC
CASSVVAGEGEQFF
>TRBJ2-5|.|.|14|TRBV11-2
TGTGCCAGCAGCTTAGAGTTTGGTGGGCAGACCCAGTACTTC
CASSLEFGGQTQYF
>TRBJ2-1|.|.|12|TRBV10-3
TGTGCCATCAACGGGAACTCCAATGAGCAGTTCTTC
CAINGNSNEQFF
>TRBJ1-1|.|.|13|TRBV28
TGTGCCAGCAGCTACTTCGGGGAGGAAGAAGCTTTCTTT
CASSYFGEEEAFF
>TRBJ1-5|.|TRBD1|13|TRBV12-3/TRBV12-4
TGTGCCAGCAGGGGGACAGTGGGTCAGCCCCAGCATTTT
CASRGTVGQPQHF
>TRBJ1-4|.|TRBD1|15|TRBV3-1/TRBV3-2
TGTGCCAGCAGCCCACGCAGGGGGCTGGATGAAAAACTGTTTTTT
CASSPRRGLDEKLFF
>TRBJ1-1|.|.|16|TRBV5-1
TGCGCCAGCAGCCGGGGTGGGAGGGCGTTGAACACTGAAGCTTTCTTT
CASSRGGRALNTEAFF
>TRBJ1-3|few|.|14|TRBV5-1
TGCGCCAGCAGGCGGGACTATCCTGGAAACACCATATATTTT
CASRRDYPGNTIYF
>TRBJ1-6|once|TRBD1|14|TRBV5-6
TGTGCCAGCAGCTGGGACAGATCTAATTCACCCCTCCACTTT
CASSWDRSNSPLHF
>TRBJ2-3|.|.|15|TRBV5-1
TGCGCCAGCAGCCAGGACTTCCTAGACACAGATACGCAGTATTTT
CASSQDFLDTDTQYF
>TRBJ1-2|once|.|12|TRBV5-6
TGTGCCAGCAGCATGGCACATTATGGCTACACCTTC
CASSMAHYGYTF
>TRBJ2-6|few|.|14|TRBV7-9
TGTGCCAGCAAGTTTGGACTGGAGGCCAACGTCCTGACTTTC
CASKFGLEANVLTF
>TRBJ2-1|medium-sized|.|14|TRBV10-3
TGTGCCATCAGTGGGTTGGGCCTGGGTAATGAGCAGTTCTTC
CAISGLGLGNEQFF
>TRBJ1-3|.|.|17|TRBV9
TGTGCCAGCAGCGTAGCTGGGGGACAAATATCTGGAAACACCATATATTTT
CASSVAGGQISGNTIYF
>TRBJ2-7|few|.|14|TRBV5-1
TGCGCCAGCAGCTTGAGAGCCCCCCCCTACGAGCAGTACTTC
CASSLRAPPYEQYF